This record concerns one T cell receptor beta chain sequence. The clone's antigen remains unknown. No base quality information exists; no much larger clone differs at one position. These data originate in a study of T cell responses to AZD1222 COVID-19 vaccine (dated by TCRdb to the early 2020s). Regarding the study in general: TCR sequencing covered fewer than 250 trial participants: 200 to 210 given two doses of AZD1222 and approximately 26 given two doses of MenACWY control vaccine. Trial participants were enrolled by age into 18-55, 56-69 and 70-plus year subgroups, with around 140, 26 and 57 TCR-sequenced participants respectively. Overall results and qualifications from the work: Participants were mostly white British and included more females than males, and it was suggested by the authors that clonal diversity may have been underestimated. Spike-specific TCR breadth and depth rose significantly after two AZD1222 doses compared with day 0 and with MenACWY recipients. Because no day 14 peak-response samples were available, repertoires were characterized only after the peak T cell response. CD4 TCRs associated with the vaccine covered the entire spike protein, and the dominant responses were in regions 160-218 and 743-854. The 56-69-year group was small, and its depth increase did not reach significance, likely because of low power. Conclusions about previously exposed vaccinees are limited because only five to seven AZD1222 recipients were SARS-CoV-2 seropositive at baseline. Reportedly, close to half of the unique spike-specific TCRs recognized epitopes lying outside the regions that are mutated in the B.1.351 and B.1.1.7 variants.

The sample's time point label, in plain terms: about 28 days (+/-7) after the second vaccine dose. AZD1222 recipients whose second dose came at about 4 weeks and those whose second dose came at about 12 weeks were combined into one group, since spike-specific TCR depth and breadth did not differ between the two schedules. Samples from vaccinated people were obtained from the UK trials COV001 and COV002, which included a single-blind randomized controlled phase 2/3 trial of AZD1222 (ChAdOx1 nCoV-19) in healthy adults. For TCRbeta chain sequencing, PBMC samples were collected from trial participants at day 0 and at day 28 after the second dose. The CDR3 regions of human TCRbeta chains were analyzed by immunosequencing. The paper's processing steps were these. TCRs in the repertoires were compared against a reference library of SARS-CoV-2-specific TCRs that had been generated with the MIRA antigen-specificity platform. Breadth was defined as the fraction of unique TCRs that were SARS-CoV-2-associated. Depth was defined as the fraction of total T cells that were SARS-CoV-2-associated. Each spike-specific TCR was assigned to its reactive spike region and to a CD4 or CD8 class using the MIRA data. Log10-transformed breadth and depth values were compared by one-way ANOVA with Sidak's multiple comparisons tests. Drawn from immuneACCESS, this table holds only the in-frame rearrangements with V and J called that TCRdb kept. Clones are partly lost; checked studies trace under half to an unresolved V gene and leave the rest unexplained. D and trimming were read from the DNA, whereas the V and J calls and clone size are those reported in that table. Present in this sample are some 71,000 clones, 89% of which were seen just once. The ten largest clonotypes hold over 25% of the sample.

Including cysteine and phenylalanine, the CDR3 has 12 amino acids. Only CDR3 DNA is held: 36 bases, read in frame from base 1. Relative to germline, V is 8 bases shorter and J is 3 bases shorter, with 10 bases between their ends. For CDR1 and CDR2, the germline V gene lists KGHDR and SFDVKD. This receptor was identified in an adult who received the AZD1222 COVID-19 vaccine. The chain uses TRBV24-1 and TRBJ2-7; the D gene is perhaps TRBD1, from 6 matching bases. The starting material was peripheral blood, obtained 28 days after the second AZD1222 dose. In nucleotide form, the sequence is TGTGCCACCACTCTAGGGGGCTACGAGCAGTACTTC. Its coded protein is CATTLGGYEQYF.